The 25 T cell receptor beta chains given below trace back to one sample, sequenced in a study of T cells after yellow fever vaccination. TCRdb analysed the 5' RACE reads with MiXCR anew, one entry per CDR3 protein. Of hundreds of thousands of distinct CDR3 sequences listed, roughly 3.5% were seen once; the top ten hold around 22%. This specimen was PBMCs, taken on the day of the yellow fever booster vaccination. The receptors were sampled from a man between 18 and 29 years old who received the YFV17D yellow fever vaccine.

The chain uses TRBV28 and TRBJ2-3, with D possibly matching TRBD2 (6 bases). The CDR3 is made up of 15 amino acids. Germline V lookup: CDR1 MDHEN, CDR2 SYDVKM. V shed 3 bases and J shed 2 bases, with 12 bases lying between them. The CDR3 here is CASSFPRGLTDTQYF. The CDR3 bases are TGTGCCAGCAGTTTCCCCCGGGGACTCACAGATACGCAGTATTTT.

The chain links TRBV28 to TRBJ1-2; the match to TRBD1 covers 7 bases. The V gene's germline CDR1 is MDHEN and CDR2 SYDVKM. The J segment lost 6 bases and the V segment lost 6 bases, leaving 10 bases of the junction unmatched. CDR3 length equals 14 residues. This chain's CDR3 is CASRRPDRSHGYTF. In nucleotides, the CDR3 is TGTGCCAGCAGACGACCGGACAGGTCTCATGGCTACACCTTC.

This clonotype was seen at least ten times. The CDR3 here is CSARDRTAYGYTF. Here the CDR3 DNA reads TGCAGTGCTAGAGATCGGACGGCCTATGGCTACACCTTC. The chain employs TRBV20-1 and TRBJ1-2; no definite D call. CDR1 and CDR2 (germline): DFQATT, SNEGSKA (reference sequence). There are 13 residues in the CDR3. Trimming removed 0 bases from V and 4 bases from J, with 9 bases in between.

This chain connects TRBV4-1 to TRBJ2-3; D unclear. The CDR3 has 13 amino acids. CDR1 is MGHRA, CDR2 YSYEKL, per germline. The V gene lost 1 base and the J gene lost 6 bases, with 8 bases spanning the gap. CDR3 in amino acids: CASSQGAPDTQYF. In nucleotides, the CDR3 is TGCGCCAGCAGCCAAGGCGCCCCCGATACGCAGTATTTT.

This chain uses TRBV4-3 with TRBJ2-1; the D gene could be TRBD1 or TRBD2 (5 bases each). Germline CDR1 LGHNA, CDR2 YSLEER. CDR3 size: 15 residues. The V and J ends lost 2 bases and 11 bases respectively, with 19 bases between them. The DNA for the CDR3 is TGCGCCAGCAGCCAAACCGGGACGATCACCACCAAGCAGTTCTTC. It translates to CASSQTGTITTKQFF.

This clonotype has a handful of counts. The chain links TRBV5-6 to TRBJ1-4, with unresolved D. The CDR3 is made up of 14 amino acids. V was trimmed by 0 bases and J by 3 bases, leaving 6 bases between them. Germline lookup yields CDR1 SGHDT and CDR2 YYEEEE. For the CDR3, the DNA is TGTGCCAGCAGCTTGGTTAGCCCTAATGAAAAACTGTTTTTT. Translated, it gives CASSLVSPNEKLFF.

The chain combines TRBV2 with TRBJ1-2; no definite D call. This CDR3 is built from 11 residues. Trimming took 2 bases from V and 5 from J, leaving 3 bases between them. CDR1 and CDR2 (germline): SNHLY, FYNNEI. The CDR3 region is CASSETYGYTF. The CDR3 DNA reads TGTGCCAGCAGTGAAACGTATGGCTACACCTTC. The full variable domain, completed using reference TRBV2 and TRBJ1-2, is EPEVTQTPSHQVTQMGQEVILRCVPISNHLYFYWYRQILGQKVEFLVSFYNNEISEKSEIFDDQFSVERPDGSNFTLKIRSTKLEDSAMYFCASSETYGYTFGSGTRLTVV.

The chain links TRBV28 to TRBJ2-1, with D hard to call. The CDR3 contains 15 residues. The germline V gene has CDR1 MDHEN and CDR2 SYDVKM. Trimming cost V 3 bases and J 4 bases, with 13 bases left between them. The CDR3 bases are TGTGCCAGCAGTTTGATCCCTCCCACTTACAATGAGCAGTTCTTC. This gives the protein CASSLIPPTYNEQFF.

The chain couples TRBV7-8 to TRBJ2-1, with D unclear. V was cut by 7 bases and J by 6 bases, with 16 bases left in between. The CDR3 consists of 14 residues. In germline, CDR1 is SGHVS, CDR2 FQNEAQ. The CDR3 spells CASTGRAPVNEQFF. CDR3 in DNA: TGTGCCAGCACCGGCCGGGCCCCGGTCAATGAGCAGTTCTTC.

This clonotype was picked up many times. The V and J genes are TRBV18 and TRBJ1-4; D is possibly TRBD1 (6 bases). CDR1 KGHSH and CDR2 LQKENI come from the germline V gene. This CDR3 contains 14 residues. Between the trimmed V and J ends, which lost 6 bases and 8 bases, there was a span of 16 bases. CDR3 DNA: TGTGCCAGCTCCCAATCAGGGACAAGAGAAAAACTGTTTTTT. This encodes CASSQSGTREKLFF.

This clonotype was seen ten or more times. The chain has TRBV20-1 and TRBJ2-6; D is perhaps TRBD2 (6 bases). The CDR3 is made up of 17 amino acids. The germline V and J ends were trimmed by 5 bases and 4 bases, with 21 bases remaining between them. Per the germline V gene, CDR1 is DFQATT and CDR2 is SNEGSKA (reference sequence). CDR3 bases: TGCAGTGCTCCAAGACTAGGCATCCTCGACGGGGCCAACGTCCTGACTTTC. Translated: CSAPRLGILDGANVLTF.

This clonotype was seen at least ten times. The rearrangement uses TRBV20-1 and TRBJ2-3, with D unresolved. Germline V gives CDR1 DFQATT, CDR2 SNEGSKA (reference sequence). The CDR3 is made up of 14 amino acids. V shed 2 bases and J shed 5 bases, with 14 bases lying between them. CDR3 nucleotides: TGCAGTGCTAGAACTCTAGGATTAGAAGATACGCAGTATTTT. It codes for CSARTLGLEDTQYF.

The CDR3 DNA reads TGTGCCAGCAGCTTCGAGGCAACAGCCTACACCTTC. This codes for CASSFEATAYTF. This chain links TRBV5-4 with TRBJ1-2; the D is unclear. From germline, CDR1 is SGHNT and CDR2 YYREEE (reference sequence). This CDR3 is built from 12 residues. V shed 2 bases and J shed 10 bases, with 12 bases lying between them. Full variable domain (missing parts from reference TRBV5-4 and TRBJ1-2): ETGVTQSPTHLIKTRGQQVTLRCSSQSGHNTVSWYQQALGQGPQFIFQYYREEENGRGNFPPRFSGLQFPNYSSELNVNALELDDSALYLCASSFEATAYTFGSGTRLTVV.

This clonotype was counted ten times or more. This chain joins TRBV7-8 and TRBJ2-1, with 12 bases matching TRBD2. V shed 1 base, J shed 9 bases, and the junction held 7 bases outside the gene matches. The germline gives CDR1 SGHVS, CDR2 FQNEAQ. This CDR3 comprises 16 residues. The CDR3 loop reads CASSLDSSGGVGEQFF. CDR3 nucleotides: TGTGCCAGCAGCTTAGATTCTAGCGGGGGGGTTGGTGAGCAGTTCTTC.

The V gene is TRBV20-1, the J gene TRBJ2-7, with D perhaps matching TRBD1 or TRBD2 (5 bases each). Germline V gene lookup returns CDR1 DFQATT and CDR2 SNEGSKA (reference sequence). This CDR3 spans 16 amino acids. V was trimmed by 0 bases and J by 6 bases, leaving 21 bases between them. CDR3 nucleotides: TGCAGTGCTAGAGAAAGAAGCTTGGGGACCCGCTCCGAGCAGTACTTC. As protein: CSARERSLGTRSEQYF.

This clonotype occurred a few times. The gene calls are TRBV5-1 and TRBJ2-6, with D uncertain. Germline V lookup: CDR1 SGHRS, CDR2 YFSETQ. This CDR3 spans 16 amino acids. V lost 4 bases and J 1 base, leaving 12 bases between the germline ends. CDR3 nucleotides: TGCGCCAGCAGCGTACCCGAAGGGTCTGGGGCCAACGTCCTGACTTTC. Its protein is CASSVPEGSGANVLTF.

This clonotype was picked up many times. V gene TRBV5-1 combines with J gene TRBJ2-7; the match to TRBD1 covers 7 bases. CDR1 and CDR2 from the germline V gene are SGHRS and YFSETQ. V lost 3 bases, J lost 4 bases, and 4 bases stayed unmatched. The CDR3 totals 13 residues. Here the CDR3 DNA reads TGCGCCAGCAGCTCACAGGGGACATACGAGCAGTACTTC. Protein product: CASSSQGTYEQYF.

The gene calls are TRBV23-1 and TRBJ2-1; unclear D gene. TRBV23-1 is annotated as an ORF whose role is uncertain. CDR3 length: 18 residues. Trimming stripped 4 bases from V and 0 bases from J, with 19 bases between. The CDR3 is CASSPPRPGRSSYNEQFF. The CDR3 nucleotides read TGCGCCAGCAGTCCCCCGCGGCCGGGCAGAAGCTCCTACAATGAGCAGTTCTTC.

The chain employs TRBV11-1 and TRBJ1-6; D is undetermined. Trimming left V 6 bases short and J 9 bases short, with 15 bases between. This CDR3 is 14 amino acids long. Germline V gene sequence: CDR1 SGHAT, CDR2 FQDESV (reference sequence). CDR3 nucleotide sequence: TGTGCCAGCAGAGTCGGTGCCACAGTTTCACCCCTCCACTTT. It codes for CASRVGATVSPLHF.

Ten or more counts support this clonotype. The gene calls are TRBV5-1 and TRBJ2-5; D unresolved. The germline CDR1 and CDR2 sequences are SGHRS and YFSETQ. The CDR3 contains 14 residues. V lost 1 base to trimming and J lost 0 bases, with 7 bases between them. The CDR3 reads CASSLLQNQETQYF. In DNA form, the CDR3 reads TGCGCCAGCAGCTTGTTACAAAACCAAGAGACCCAGTACTTC.

This chain connects TRBV12-3 or TRBV12-4 to TRBJ2-6; D tentatively reads TRBD1 or TRBD2 (5 bases each). V dropped 2 bases and J dropped 0 bases, with 17 bases sitting between them. There are 19 residues in the CDR3. The DNA for the CDR3 is TGTGCCAGCAGTTTAAGGGCCTGGGACGGACTCTCTGGGGCCAACGTCCTGACTTTC. Protein product: CASSLRAWDGLSGANVLTF.

CDR3 region: CASSPAGIDNEQFF. DNA for the CDR3: TGTGCCAGCTCACCGGCAGGCATAGACAATGAGCAGTTCTTC. This chain links TRBV18 with TRBJ2-1; D remains ambiguous. Germline CDR1 reads KGHSH; CDR2 reads LQKENI. This CDR3 comprises 14 residues. The V gene lost 3 bases and the J gene lost 5 bases, with 11 bases spanning the gap.

This clonotype was seen repeatedly, ten times or more. The chain employs TRBV6-2 or TRBV6-3 and TRBJ2-5, with TRBD2 matching 9 bases. V shed 7 bases, J shed 6 bases, and the junction held 6 bases outside the gene matches. The CDR3 consists of 13 residues. Germline V gives CDR1 MNHEY, CDR2 SVGEGT. The CDR3 nucleotides are TGTGCCAGCACGGTAGCGGGGGTTAAGACCCAGTACTTC. Amino acids: CASTVAGVKTQYF.

This clonotype was seen at least ten times. CDR3: CSAPLSIQRTDTQYF. The CDR3 region has the DNA TGCAGTGCTCCCTTATCCATCCAGCGGACTGATACGCAGTATTTT. The J gene is TRBJ2-3, the V gene TRBV20-1; maybe TRBD2 (5 bases). CDR1 is DFQATT, CDR2 SNEGSKA, per germline (reference sequence). There are 15 residues in the CDR3. V lost 5 bases and J 6 bases, leaving 21 bases between the germline ends.

This clonotype showed up just a few times. The chain recombines TRBV7-9 with TRBJ1-2; D might be TRBD1 (6 bases). Germline CDR1 reads SEHNR; CDR2 reads FQNEAQ (reference sequence). Trimming cost V 4 bases and J 3 bases, with 12 bases left between them. This CDR3 region has 14 residues. CDR3 sequence (DNA): TGTGCCAGCAGCTACGCGGACAGCTACTATGGCTACACCTTC. It codes for CASSYADSYYGYTF.